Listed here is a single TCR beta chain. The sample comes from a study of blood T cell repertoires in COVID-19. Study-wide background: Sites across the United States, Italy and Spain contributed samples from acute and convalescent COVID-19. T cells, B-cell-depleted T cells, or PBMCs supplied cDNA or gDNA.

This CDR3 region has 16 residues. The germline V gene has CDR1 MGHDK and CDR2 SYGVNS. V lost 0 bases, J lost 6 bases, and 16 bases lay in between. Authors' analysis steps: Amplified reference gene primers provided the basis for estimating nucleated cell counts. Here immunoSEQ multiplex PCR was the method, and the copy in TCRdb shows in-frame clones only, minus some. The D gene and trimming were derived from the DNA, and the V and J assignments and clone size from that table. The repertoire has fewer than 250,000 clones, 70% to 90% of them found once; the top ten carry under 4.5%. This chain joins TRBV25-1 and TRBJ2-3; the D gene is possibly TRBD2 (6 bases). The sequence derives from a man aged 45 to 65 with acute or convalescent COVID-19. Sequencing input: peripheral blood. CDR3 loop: CASSEYQGFGGDTQYF. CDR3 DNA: TGTGCCAGCAGTGAATATCAGGGTTTCGGAGGGGATACGCAGTATTTT.